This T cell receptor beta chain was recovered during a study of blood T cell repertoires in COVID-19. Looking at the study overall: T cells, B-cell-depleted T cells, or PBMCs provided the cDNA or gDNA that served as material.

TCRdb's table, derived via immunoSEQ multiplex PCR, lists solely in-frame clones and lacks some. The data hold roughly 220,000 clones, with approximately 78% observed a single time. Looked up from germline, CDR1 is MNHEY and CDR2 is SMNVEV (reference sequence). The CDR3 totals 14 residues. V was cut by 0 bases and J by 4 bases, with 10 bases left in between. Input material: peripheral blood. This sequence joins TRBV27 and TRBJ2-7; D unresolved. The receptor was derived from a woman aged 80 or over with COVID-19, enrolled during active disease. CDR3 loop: CASSLSPLRYEQYF. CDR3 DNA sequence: TGTGCCAGCAGTTTATCACCGCTGCGTTACGAGCAGTACTTC.